This T cell receptor (beta chain) was found in a study of CD8+ T cells in alopecia areata. Study context: Each day, treated patients took oral tofacitinib twice, at 5 to 10 mg per dose.

This clone was counted only a few times. Following RNA extraction, reverse transcription yielded cDNA that acted as the sequencing template. Libraries were prepared by immunoSEQ multiplex PCR; TCRdb keeps only in-frame clonotypes and omits some of them. The data contain fewer than 250,000 clones, under 40% of them singletons. As for treatment: oral pan-JAK inhibitor, 5-10 mg twice daily. CDR3 length: 11 amino acids. With 6 bases removed from V and 6 bases from J, the gap between germline ends came to 12 bases. CDR1 is SQVTM and CDR2 is ANQGSEA in the germline V gene. The chain joins TRBV29-1 to TRBJ2-7; D is perhaps TRBD1 or TRBD2 (5 bases each). This TCR was recovered from a human donor with alopecia areata. The source was CD4+ T cells sorted from blood, collected between weeks 30 and 35, from a patient treated with tofacitinib. This chain's CDR3 is CSVRGHGEQYF. The CDR3 DNA sequence: TGCAGCGTGAGGGGTCATGGCGAGCAGTACTTC.